Sequencing of this T cell receptor beta chain was carried out in a study of T cells of healthy individuals. V lost 4 bases and J lost 7, with 19 bases in between. The germline gives CDR1 SEHNR, CDR2 FQNEAQ (reference sequence). The CDR3 sequence is 15 residues long. TCRdb re-analysed the 5' RACE reads in MiXCR, keeping a single row per CDR3 protein. In the table there are roughly 76,000 distinct CDR3 sequences, roughly 5% of which are singletons. The TCR sequence derives from a female donor in good health. The gene calls are TRBV7-9 and TRBJ2-5, with a possible D match to TRBD2 (6 bases). The CDR3 DNA sequence: TGTGCCAGCAGCTCCGATGACCCCGGGGGTCGGACCCAGTACTTC. Translated, it gives CASSSDDPGGRTQYF.